One T cell receptor beta chain is described in this entry. These data originate in a study of cytomegalovirus exposure and HLA in healthy donors. The PCR had 60 Vbeta and 13 Jbeta primers. Sequenced by immunoSEQ multiplex PCR; TCRdb stores in-frame clones only, minus some. This table holds approximately 110,000 clones, 75% to 85% found once. V was trimmed by 0 bases and J by 4 bases, leaving 9 bases between them. CDR3 size: 14 residues. The V gene's germline CDR1 is SGDLS and CDR2 YYNGEE. The TCR sequence derives from a man aged 35 to 55 in good health and CMV-seronegative. V usage is TRBV9 and J usage is TRBJ2-3, with TRBD2 as a possible D gene (5 bases). Specimen: PBMCs. The CDR3 DNA follows: TGTGCCAGCAGCGTAGGGGCCGGGGCAGATACGCAGTATTTT. This sequence encodes CASSVGAGADTQYF. Looking up the rest from reference TRBV9 and TRBJ2-3 gives the full variable domain: DSGVTQTPKHLITATGQRVTLRCSPRSGDLSVYWYQQSLDQGLQFLIQYYNGEERAKGNILERFSAQQFPDLHSELNLSSLELGDSALYFCASSVGAGADTQYFGPGTRLTVL.